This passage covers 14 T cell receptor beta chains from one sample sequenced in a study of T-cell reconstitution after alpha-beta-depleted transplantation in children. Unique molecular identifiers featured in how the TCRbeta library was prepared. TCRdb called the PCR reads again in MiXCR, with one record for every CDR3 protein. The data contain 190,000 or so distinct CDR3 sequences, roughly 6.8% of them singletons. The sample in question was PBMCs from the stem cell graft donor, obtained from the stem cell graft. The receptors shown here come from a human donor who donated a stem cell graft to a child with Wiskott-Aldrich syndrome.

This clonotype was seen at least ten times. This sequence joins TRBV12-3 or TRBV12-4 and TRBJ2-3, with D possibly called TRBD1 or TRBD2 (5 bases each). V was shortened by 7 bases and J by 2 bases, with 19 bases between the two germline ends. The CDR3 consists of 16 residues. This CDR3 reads CASKNGAGAVTDTQYF. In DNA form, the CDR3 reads TGTGCCAGCAAAAACGGGGCCGGGGCTGTCACAGATACGCAGTATTTT.

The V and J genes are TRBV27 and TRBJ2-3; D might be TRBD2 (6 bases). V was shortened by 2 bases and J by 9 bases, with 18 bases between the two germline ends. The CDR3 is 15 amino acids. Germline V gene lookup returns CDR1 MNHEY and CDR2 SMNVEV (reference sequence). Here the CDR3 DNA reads TGTGCCAGCAGTTTAATTGGCGGGGAGATGGGGACGCAGTATTTT. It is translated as CASSLIGGEMGTQYF.

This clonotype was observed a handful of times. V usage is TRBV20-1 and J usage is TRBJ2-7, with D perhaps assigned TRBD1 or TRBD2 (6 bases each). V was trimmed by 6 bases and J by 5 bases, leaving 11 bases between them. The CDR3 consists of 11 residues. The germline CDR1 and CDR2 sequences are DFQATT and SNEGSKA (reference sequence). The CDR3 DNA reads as TGCAGTGCGTCAAGGGGGGACGAGCAGTACTTC. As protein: CSASRGDEQYF.

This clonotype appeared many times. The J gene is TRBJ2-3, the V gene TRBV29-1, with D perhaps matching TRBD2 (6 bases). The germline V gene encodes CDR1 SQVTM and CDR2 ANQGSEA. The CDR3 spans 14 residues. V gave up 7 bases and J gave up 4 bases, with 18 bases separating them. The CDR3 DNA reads TGCAGCGGTGATAGCGGAGACCTAGCAGATACGCAGTATTTT. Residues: CSGDSGDLADTQYF.

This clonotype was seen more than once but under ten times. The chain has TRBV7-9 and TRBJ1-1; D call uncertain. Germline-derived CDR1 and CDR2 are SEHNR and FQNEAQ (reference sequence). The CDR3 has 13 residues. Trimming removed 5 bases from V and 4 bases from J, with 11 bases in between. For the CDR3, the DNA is TGTGCCAGCAGCCCCGTATGGTTCACTGAAGCTTTCTTT. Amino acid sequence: CASSPVWFTEAFF.

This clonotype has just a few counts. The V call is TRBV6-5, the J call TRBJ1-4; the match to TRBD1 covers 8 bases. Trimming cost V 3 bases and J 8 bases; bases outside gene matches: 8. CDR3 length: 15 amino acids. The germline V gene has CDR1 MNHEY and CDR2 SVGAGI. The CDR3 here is CASSYSRGLGEKLFF. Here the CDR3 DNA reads TGTGCCAGCAGTTATAGCAGGGGGCTAGGGGAAAAACTGTTTTTT.

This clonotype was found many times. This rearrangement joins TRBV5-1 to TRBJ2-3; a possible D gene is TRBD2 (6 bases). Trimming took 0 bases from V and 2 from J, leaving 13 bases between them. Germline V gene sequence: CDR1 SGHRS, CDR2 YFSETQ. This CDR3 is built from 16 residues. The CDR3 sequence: CASSLAVAGNTDTQYF. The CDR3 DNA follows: TGCGCCAGCAGCTTGGCCGTTGCGGGGAACACAGATACGCAGTATTTT.

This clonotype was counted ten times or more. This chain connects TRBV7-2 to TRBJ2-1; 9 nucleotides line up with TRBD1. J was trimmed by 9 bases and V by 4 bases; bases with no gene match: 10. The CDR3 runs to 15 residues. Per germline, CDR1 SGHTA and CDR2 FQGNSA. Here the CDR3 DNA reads TGTGCCAGCAGCTCCCGGGACAGGGTGCCTACTGAGCAGTTCTTC. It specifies CASSSRDRVPTEQFF.

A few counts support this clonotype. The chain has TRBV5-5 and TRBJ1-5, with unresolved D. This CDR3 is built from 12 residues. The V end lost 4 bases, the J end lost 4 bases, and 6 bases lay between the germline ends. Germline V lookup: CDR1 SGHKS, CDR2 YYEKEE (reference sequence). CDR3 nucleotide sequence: TGTGCCAGCAGCGCCCCGAATCAGCCCCAGCATTTT. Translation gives CASSAPNQPQHF.

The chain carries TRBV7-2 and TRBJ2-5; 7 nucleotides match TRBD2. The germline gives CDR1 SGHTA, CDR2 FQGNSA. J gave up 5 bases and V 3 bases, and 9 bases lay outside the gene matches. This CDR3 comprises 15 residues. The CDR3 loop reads CASSFRREQGETQYF. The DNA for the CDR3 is TGTGCCAGCAGCTTTAGGCGGGAGCAGGGTGAGACCCAGTACTTC.

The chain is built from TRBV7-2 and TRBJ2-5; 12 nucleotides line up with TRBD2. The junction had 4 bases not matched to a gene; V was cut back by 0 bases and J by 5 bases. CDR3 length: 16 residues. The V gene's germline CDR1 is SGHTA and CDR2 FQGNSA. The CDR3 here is CASSLALAGGPETQYF. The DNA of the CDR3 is TGTGCCAGCAGCTTAGCGCTAGCGGGGGGGCCGGAGACCCAGTACTTC.

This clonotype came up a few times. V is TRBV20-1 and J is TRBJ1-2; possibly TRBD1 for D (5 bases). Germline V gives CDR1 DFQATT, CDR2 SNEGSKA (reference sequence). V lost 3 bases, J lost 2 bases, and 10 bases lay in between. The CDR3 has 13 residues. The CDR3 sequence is CSARGPANYGYTF. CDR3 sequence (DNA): TGCAGTGCTAGGGGACCAGCCAACTATGGCTACACCTTC.

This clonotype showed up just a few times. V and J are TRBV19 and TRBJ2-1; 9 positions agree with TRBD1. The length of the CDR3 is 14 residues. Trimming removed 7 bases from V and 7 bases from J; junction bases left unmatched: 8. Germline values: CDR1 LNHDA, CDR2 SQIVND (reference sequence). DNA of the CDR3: TGTGCCAGTAAGAACCGGGACAGGGAAAATGAGCAGTTCTTC. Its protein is CASKNRDRENEQFF.

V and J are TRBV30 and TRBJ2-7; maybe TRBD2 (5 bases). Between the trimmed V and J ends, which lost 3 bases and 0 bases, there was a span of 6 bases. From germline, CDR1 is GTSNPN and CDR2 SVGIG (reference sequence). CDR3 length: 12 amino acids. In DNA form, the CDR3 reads TGTGCCTGGAGGAGCGGCTCCTACGAGCAGTACTTC. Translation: CAWRSGSYEQYF. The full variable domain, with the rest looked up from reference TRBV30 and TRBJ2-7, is SQTIHQWPATLVQPVGSPLSLECTVEGTSNPNLYWYRQAAGRGLQLLFYSVGIGQISSEVPQNLSASRPQDRQFILSSKKLLLSDSGFYLCAWRSGSYEQYFGPGTRLTVT.